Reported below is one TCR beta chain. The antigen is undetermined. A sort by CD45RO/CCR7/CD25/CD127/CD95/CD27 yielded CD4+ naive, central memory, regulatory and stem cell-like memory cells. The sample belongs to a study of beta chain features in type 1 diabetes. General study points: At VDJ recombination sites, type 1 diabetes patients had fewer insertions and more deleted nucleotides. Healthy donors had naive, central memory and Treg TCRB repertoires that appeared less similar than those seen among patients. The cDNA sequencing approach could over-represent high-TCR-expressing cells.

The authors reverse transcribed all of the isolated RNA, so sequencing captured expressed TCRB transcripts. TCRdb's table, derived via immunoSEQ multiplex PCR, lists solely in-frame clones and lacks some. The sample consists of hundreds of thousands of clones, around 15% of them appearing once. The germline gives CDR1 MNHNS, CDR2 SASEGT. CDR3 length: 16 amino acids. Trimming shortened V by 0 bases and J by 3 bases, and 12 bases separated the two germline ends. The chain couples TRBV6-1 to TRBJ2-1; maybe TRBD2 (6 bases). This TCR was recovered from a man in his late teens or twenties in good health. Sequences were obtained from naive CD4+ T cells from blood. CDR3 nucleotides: TGTGCCAGCAGTGAAGCGCCCGTCGGGGGCTACAATGAGCAGTTCTTC. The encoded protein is CASSEAPVGGYNEQFF.